Listed below are T cell receptor beta chains from one sample, sequenced in a study of cytomegalovirus exposure and HLA in healthy donors. Measured with immunoSEQ multiplex PCR; TCRdb has only the in-frame clones, and not every one. Of roughly 190,000 clones listed, more than 9.5% are singletons. The sequencing sample was made of PBMCs. The receptors derive from a man aged 45 to 65 in good health and CMV-seropositive. Each CDR3 is given with its conserved first and last residue. The D gene is left open where the match is weak. The size field is filled for only some rows; it gives once, few, many or a size class.

>TRBD1|.|TRBV5-6|TRBJ2-2
TGTGCCAGCAGTCGTACAGGGGCTAACACCGGGGAGCTGTTTTTT
CASSRTGANTGELFF
>.|few|TRBV9|TRBJ2-3
TGTGCCAGCAGCGTATCCAGGGGAACAGATACGCAGTATTTT
CASSVSRGTDTQYF
>TRBD1|.|TRBV19|TRBJ1-2
TGTGCCAGTAGGACAGGGAATGGCTACACCTTC
CASRTGNGYTF
>.|.|TRBV2|TRBJ2-7
TGTGCCAGCAGTGTCCGGTCGTTATCCTACGAGCAGTACTTC
CASSVRSLSYEQYF
>TRBD1|.|TRBV7-9|TRBJ1-6
TGTGCCAGCAGCAAGGCGACAGGGGGATCTTATAATTCACCCCTCCACTTT
CASSKATGGSYNSPLHF
>TRBD1|.|TRBV2|TRBJ1-2
TGTGCCAGCAGTGGCCCCGACAGGGGAGGCTACACCTTC
CASSGPDRGGYTF
>TRBD1|few|TRBV11-2|TRBJ1-1
TGTGCCAGCAGCAAGGACAGGTGGTGGGGCACTGAAGCTTTCTTT
CASSKDRWWGTEAFF
>.|few|TRBV5-1|TRBJ2-2
TGCGCCAGCATGGCCGGAGGGAACACCGGGGAGCTGTTTTTT
CASMAGGNTGELFF
>TRBD1|.|TRBV7-9|TRBJ1-6
TGTGCCAGCAGCCCAGGGGGGAATTCACCCCTCCACTTT
CASSPGGNSPLHF
>.|few|TRBV6-6|TRBJ2-2
TGTGCCAGCAACAAGGAGACCTCGGGCACCGGGGAGCTGTTTTTT
CASNKETSGTGELFF
>.|.|TRBV5-6|TRBJ1-5
TGTGCCAGCAGCCGGACGGGGTTTGGAAGCAATCAGCCCCAGCATTTT
CASSRTGFGSNQPQHF
>.|.|TRBV9|TRBJ2-3
TGTGCCAGCAGACGGGAAACTTCTAGCACAGATACGCAGTATTTT
CASRRETSSTDTQYF
>TRBD1|.|TRBV7-9|TRBJ1-5
TGTGCCAGCAGCACCGGGGCCAGGGGGCAGCCCCAGCATTTT
CASSTGARGQPQHF
>.|.|TRBV7-2|TRBJ1-2
TGTGCCAGCAGTGCGCCTAACAGGGTTAATGGCTACACCTTC
CASSAPNRVNGYTF
>TRBD1|.|TRBV7-2|TRBJ2-5
TGTGCCAGCAGCTTAGATTACAGGGGCTCAAAAGAGACCCAGTACTTC
CASSLDYRGSKETQYF
>TRBD1|few|TRBV5-6|TRBJ1-2
TGTGCCAGCAGCTCGACCGGGACAGGACGAGACTATGGCTACACCTTC
CASSSTGTGRDYGYTF
>TRBD1|few|TRBV5-1|TRBJ1-4
TGCGCCAGCAGCTGGGGACAGGGAACGGGTGAAAAACTGTTTTTT
CASSWGQGTGEKLFF
>.|.|TRBV30|TRBJ1-1
TGTGCCTGGAGGGGCCCTGAAGCTTTCTTT
CAWRGPEAFF
>.|.|TRBV9|TRBJ1-6
TGTGCCAGCAGCTCCGAGGCCAATAATTCACCCCTCCACTTT
CASSSEANNSPLHF
>.|.|TRBV9|TRBJ2-1
TGTGCCAGCACTTCCCTTTTCAGCTCCTACAATGAGCAGTTCTTC
CASTSLFSSYNEQFF
>TRBD2|few|TRBV6-1|TRBJ2-1
TGTGCCACCACTCTTATTCTAGCGGGGAAGGATGAGCAGTTCTTC
CATTLILAGKDEQFF
>.|few|TRBV7-3|TRBJ1-1
TGTGCCAGCAGCTTAAATACCCAGGGAAGGAACACTGAAGCTTTCTTT
CASSLNTQGRNTEAFF
>.|few|TRBV4-1|TRBJ2-3
TGCGCCAGCAGCCAAGAGGGGCAGGGGACAGATACGCAGTATTTT
CASSQEGQGTDTQYF
>.|few|TRBV19|TRBJ1-4
TGTGCCAGTAGAGGAGTGAAACCAACTAATGAAAAACTGTTTTTT
CASRGVKPTNEKLFF
>.|.|TRBV4-1|TRBJ2-5
TGCGCCAGCAGCCGTTTTAGGGGGGGGGCCTATCAAGAGACCCAGTACTTC
CASSRFRGGAYQETQYF
>.|.|TRBV11-2|TRBJ2-6
TGTGCCAGCAAACTGACAGCTGGGGCCAACGTCCTGACTTTC
CASKLTAGANVLTF
>.|.|TRBV11-3|TRBJ1-1
TGTGCCAGCAGTTTAGGTCGGGGAAGCACTGAAGCTTTCTTT
CASSLGRGSTEAFF
>TRBD2|.|TRBV10-3|TRBJ2-7
TGTGCCATTGGACTAGCGGGGACGGGTTCCTACGAGCAGTACTTC
CAIGLAGTGSYEQYF
>.|few|TRBV6-5|TRBJ2-3
TGTGCCAGCAGTTACTCCGGGGTTAGGACAGATACGCAGTATTTT
CASSYSGVRTDTQYF
>TRBD1|.|TRBV27|TRBJ1-1
TGTGCCAGCAGTTCCCTCGGGACAGGGAACACTGAAGCTTTCTTT
CASSSLGTGNTEAFF